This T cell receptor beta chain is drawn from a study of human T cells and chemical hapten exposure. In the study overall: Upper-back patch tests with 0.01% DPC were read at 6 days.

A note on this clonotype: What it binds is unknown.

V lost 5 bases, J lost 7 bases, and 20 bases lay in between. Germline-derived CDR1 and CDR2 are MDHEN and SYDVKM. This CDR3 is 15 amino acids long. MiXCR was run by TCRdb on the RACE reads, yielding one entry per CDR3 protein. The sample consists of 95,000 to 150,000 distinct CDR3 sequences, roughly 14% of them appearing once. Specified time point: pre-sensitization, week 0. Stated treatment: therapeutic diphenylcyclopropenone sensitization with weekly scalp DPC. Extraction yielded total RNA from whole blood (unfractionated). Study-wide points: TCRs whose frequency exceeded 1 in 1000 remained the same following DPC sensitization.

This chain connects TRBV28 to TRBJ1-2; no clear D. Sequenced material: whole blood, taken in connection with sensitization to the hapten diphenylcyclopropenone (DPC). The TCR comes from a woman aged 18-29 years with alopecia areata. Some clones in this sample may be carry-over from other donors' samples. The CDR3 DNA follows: TGTGCCAGCAGTCAAAGGGCCAGACGAGGTCCTGGCTACACCTTC. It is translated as CASSQRARRGPGYTF.